Listed here are 17 T cell receptor beta chains from one sample, sequenced in a study of blood T cell repertoires in COVID-19. Produced via immunoSEQ multiplex PCR; TCRdb's table is partial and in-frame only. The sample consists of nearly 250,000 clones, just under 90% of them appearing once. Specimen: PBMCs or T cells enriched from blood (not recorded which). The receptors were gathered from a man aged 45-60 years who had been exposed to COVID-19.

The chain is built from TRBV6-6 and TRBJ1-1; maybe TRBD1 (6 bases). Germline CDR1 MNHNY, CDR2 SVGAGI (reference sequence). Trimming removed 2 bases at V and 1 base at J, with 8 bases between. CDR3 length: 14 residues. CDR3: CASSYGDTNTEAFF. Written as DNA, the CDR3 is TGTGCCAGCAGTTACGGGGACACGAACACTGAAGCTTTCTTT.

The chain recombines TRBV3-1 (or the pseudogene TRBV3-2) with TRBJ2-1; 7 bases agree with TRBD2. Germline V gene lookup returns CDR1 LGHDT and CDR2 YNNKEL (reference sequence). The CDR3 runs 17 residues. J lost 2 bases, V lost 4 bases, and 11 bases had no gene match. CDR3 in amino acids: CASSRRPSGKPYNEQFF. The CDR3 nucleotides are TGTGCCAGCAGCCGACGACCCAGCGGGAAACCCTACAATGAGCAGTTCTTC.

V gene TRBV29-1 combines with J gene TRBJ1-3; D not resolved. The CDR3 runs to 13 residues. V lost 7 bases and J lost 4, with 14 bases in between. From germline, CDR1 is SQVTM and CDR2 ANQGSEA. The CDR3 region is CSAVGPSGNTIYF. CDR3 coding DNA: TGCAGCGCCGTGGGCCCGTCCGGAAACACCATATATTTT.

This chain links TRBV21-1 with TRBJ2-7; the table gives TRBD2 as D, unverified against the DNA. TRBV21-1 corresponds to a pseudogene. The length of the CDR3 is 17 residues. This chain's CDR3 is CASSKDGGRESPYEQYV. DNA of the CDR3: TGTGCCAGCAGCAAAGACGGAGGACGTGAGTCTCCCTACGAGCAGTACGTC.

The chain has TRBV27 and TRBJ2-5, with 7 bases that match TRBD2. There are 14 residues in the CDR3. Germline CDR1 reads MNHEY; CDR2 reads SMNVEV (reference sequence). V gave up 8 bases and J gave up 1 base; unmatched junction bases: 7. The CDR3 here is CASPMGGSQETQYF. DNA of the CDR3: TGTGCCAGCCCCATGGGGGGGTCCCAAGAGACCCAGTACTTC.

Turning to this clone: Within the sample, other DNA sequences also encode this same CDR3. The rearrangement uses TRBV18 and TRBJ1-1, with 8 bases identical to TRBD1. V shed 6 bases and J 4 bases; nucleotides not matched to a gene: 4. CDR1 is KGHSH and CDR2 is LQKENI in the germline V gene. This CDR3 has 13 amino acids. The CDR3 spells CASSSDRGTEAFF. The CDR3, as DNA: TGTGCCAGCTCTAGTGACAGGGGCACTGAAGCTTTCTTT.

The J gene is TRBJ1-1, the V gene TRBV10-3, with 10 bases identical to TRBD1. The CDR3 covers 15 residues. V shed 2 bases, J shed 5 bases, and the junction held 5 bases outside the gene matches. Germline CDR1 reads ENHRY; CDR2 reads SYGVKD. DNA for the CDR3: TGTGCCATCAGTGAGGTAGGGACAGGGGAAACTGAAGCTTTCTTT. It encodes CAISEVGTGETEAFF.

The chain carries TRBV12-3 or TRBV12-4 and TRBJ2-4; D unresolved. The CDR3 consists of 13 residues. The ends were cut back, 6 bases at V and 0 bases at J, with 6 bases in the middle. The CDR3 region is CASSPRAKNIQYF. The DNA for the CDR3 is TGTGCCAGCAGCCCCCGAGCCAAAAACATTCAGTACTTC.

This chain joins TRBV7-3 and TRBJ2-1, with 7 bases that match TRBD1. The CDR3 totals 14 residues. Trimming cost V 6 bases and J 6 bases; bases outside gene matches: 8. Germline loops: CDR1 SGHTA, CDR2 FQGTGA. This CDR3 is CASRSAGGGNEQFF. CDR3 in DNA: TGTGCCAGCAGATCGGCAGGGGGTGGCAATGAGCAGTTCTTC.

The chain employs TRBV18 and TRBJ1-4; maybe TRBD1 (6 bases). The CDR3 runs 13 residues. CDR1 is KGHSH, CDR2 LQKENI, per germline. The V gene lost 6 bases and the J gene lost 8 bases, with 13 bases spanning the gap. CDR3 DNA: TGTGCCAGCTCCCGAGCTGGACAGGAAAAACTGTTTTTT. Translation gives CASSRAGQEKLFF.

This clone has only one observation. The CDR3 sequence is CASSLGLLGNTEAFF. The CDR3 DNA reads TGTGCCAGCAGTTTAGGACTTCTTGGGAACACTGAAGCTTTCTTT. The chain joins TRBV27 to TRBJ1-1; no reliable D call. The germline CDR1 and CDR2 sequences are MNHEY and SMNVEV (reference sequence). Trimming cost V 2 bases and J 1 base, with 11 bases left between them. CDR3 length: 15 amino acids.

The genes are TRBV30 and TRBJ1-4, with TRBD1 as a possible D gene (6 bases). V shed 0 bases and J shed 6 bases, with 11 bases lying between them. The CDR3 spans 14 residues. Germline lookup yields CDR1 GTSNPN and CDR2 SVGIG (reference sequence). CDR3 loop: CAWSVGGADEKLFF. CDR3 nucleotide sequence: TGTGCCTGGAGTGTGGGGGGGGCAGATGAAAAACTGTTTTTT. The entire variable domain, with the rest obtained from reference TRBV30 and TRBJ1-4, is as follows: SQTIHQWPATLVQPVGSPLSLECTVEGTSNPNLYWYRQAAGRGLQLLFYSVGIGQISSEVPQNLSASRPQDRQFILSSKKLLLSDSGFYLCAWSVGGADEKLFFGSGTQLSVL.

The rearrangement joins TRBV5-6 to TRBJ2-7; D might be TRBD1 (6 bases). The CDR3 contains 16 residues. CDR1 and CDR2 from the germline V gene are SGHDT and YYEEEE. Trimming cost V 2 bases and J 0 bases, with 15 bases left between them. The CDR3 DNA reads as TGTGCCAGCAGCTTTTTGGGGGCAACCGCCTCCTACGAGCAGTACTTC. It specifies CASSFLGATASYEQYF.

The chain uses TRBV7-9 and TRBJ1-3; D not resolved. Trimming took 1 base from V and 0 from J, leaving 10 bases between them. CDR1 and CDR2 from the germline V gene are SEHNR and FQNEAQ (reference sequence). This CDR3 is built from 16 residues. In nucleotides, the CDR3 is TGTGCCAGCAGCTTAGGTCGCACAGACTCTGGAAACACCATATATTTT. Translated, it gives CASSLGRTDSGNTIYF.

In this sample, this clone turned up once. The chain has TRBV5-1 and TRBJ2-1, with a weak D call TRBD2 (5 bases). Germline V lookup: CDR1 SGHRS, CDR2 YFSETQ. V lost 3 bases to trimming and J lost 0 bases, with 22 bases between them. This CDR3 spans 19 amino acids. The chain's CDR3 is CASSWNSISSGGSYNEQFF. The CDR3 DNA follows: TGCGCCAGCAGCTGGAACTCCATCTCAAGCGGAGGCTCCTACAATGAGCAGTTCTTC.

This chain links TRBV6-5 with TRBJ1-2; possibly TRBD1 for D (6 bases). The CDR3 has 13 amino acids. Germline CDR1 reads MNHEY; CDR2 reads SVGAGI. The germline V and J ends were trimmed by 6 bases and 4 bases, with 12 bases remaining between them. CDR3 sequence: CASRETGLYGYTF. DNA for the CDR3: TGTGCCAGCAGGGAGACAGGCCTCTATGGCTACACCTTC.

The chain couples TRBV19 to TRBJ1-2; no definite D call. The germline V gene has CDR1 LNHDA and CDR2 SQIVND (reference sequence). V was pared by 2 bases and J by 4 bases, with 11 bases between. The CDR3 runs 14 residues. CDR3: CASSISGSAYGYTF. Written as DNA, the CDR3 is TGTGCCAGTAGTATATCTGGAAGCGCCTATGGCTACACCTTC. Variable domain in full (rest from reference TRBV19 and TRBJ1-2): DGGITQSPKYLFRKEGQNVTLSCEQNLNHDAMYWYRQDPGQGLRLIYYSQIVNDFQKGDIAEGYSVSREKKESFPLTVTSAQKNPTAFYLCASSISGSAYGYTFGSGTRLTVV.